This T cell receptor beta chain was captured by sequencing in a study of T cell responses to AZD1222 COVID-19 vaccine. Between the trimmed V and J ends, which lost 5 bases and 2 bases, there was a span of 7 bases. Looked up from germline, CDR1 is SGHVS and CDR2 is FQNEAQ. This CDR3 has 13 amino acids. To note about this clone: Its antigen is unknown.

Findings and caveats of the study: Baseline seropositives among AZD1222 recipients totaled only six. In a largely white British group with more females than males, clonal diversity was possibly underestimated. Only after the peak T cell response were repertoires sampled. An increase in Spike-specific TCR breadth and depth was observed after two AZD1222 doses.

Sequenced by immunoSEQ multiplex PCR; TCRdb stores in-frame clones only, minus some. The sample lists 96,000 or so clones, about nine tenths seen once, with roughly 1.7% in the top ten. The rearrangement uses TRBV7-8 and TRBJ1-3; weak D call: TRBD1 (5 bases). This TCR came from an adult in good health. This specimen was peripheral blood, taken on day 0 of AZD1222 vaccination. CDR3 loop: CASSAGPGNTIYF. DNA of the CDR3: TGTGCCAGCAGCGCGGGACCTGGAAACACCATATATTTT. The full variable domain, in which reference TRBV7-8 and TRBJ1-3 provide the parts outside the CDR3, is GAGVSQSPRYKVAKRGQDVALRCDPISGHVSLFWYQQALGQGPEFLTYFQNEAQLDKSGLPSDRFFAERPEGSVSTLKIQRTQQEDSAVYLCASSAGPGNTIYFGEGSWLTVV.